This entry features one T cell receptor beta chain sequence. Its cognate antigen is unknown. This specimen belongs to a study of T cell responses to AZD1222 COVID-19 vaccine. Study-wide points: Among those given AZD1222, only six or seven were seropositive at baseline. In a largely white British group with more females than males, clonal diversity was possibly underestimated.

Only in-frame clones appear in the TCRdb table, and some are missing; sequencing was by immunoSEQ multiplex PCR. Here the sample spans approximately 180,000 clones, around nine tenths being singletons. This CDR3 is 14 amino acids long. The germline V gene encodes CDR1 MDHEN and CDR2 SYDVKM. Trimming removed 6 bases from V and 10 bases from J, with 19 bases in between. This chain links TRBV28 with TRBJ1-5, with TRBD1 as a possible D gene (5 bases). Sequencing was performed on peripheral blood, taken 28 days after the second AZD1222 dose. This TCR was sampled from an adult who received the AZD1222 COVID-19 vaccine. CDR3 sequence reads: CASSPTARSGPQHF. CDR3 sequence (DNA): TGTGCCAGCAGCCCGACAGCAAGATCAGGCCCCCAGCATTTT.